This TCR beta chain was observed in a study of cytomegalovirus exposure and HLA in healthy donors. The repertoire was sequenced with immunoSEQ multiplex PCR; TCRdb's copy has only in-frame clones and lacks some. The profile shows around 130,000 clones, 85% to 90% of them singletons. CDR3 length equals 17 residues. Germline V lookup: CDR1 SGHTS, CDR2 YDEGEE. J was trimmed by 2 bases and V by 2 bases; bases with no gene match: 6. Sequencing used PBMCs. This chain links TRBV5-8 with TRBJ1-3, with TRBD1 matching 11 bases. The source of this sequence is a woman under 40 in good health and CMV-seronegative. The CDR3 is CASSFKPDRGPGNTIYF. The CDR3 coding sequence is TGTGCCAGCAGCTTTAAACCGGACAGGGGGCCTGGAAACACCATATATTTT.